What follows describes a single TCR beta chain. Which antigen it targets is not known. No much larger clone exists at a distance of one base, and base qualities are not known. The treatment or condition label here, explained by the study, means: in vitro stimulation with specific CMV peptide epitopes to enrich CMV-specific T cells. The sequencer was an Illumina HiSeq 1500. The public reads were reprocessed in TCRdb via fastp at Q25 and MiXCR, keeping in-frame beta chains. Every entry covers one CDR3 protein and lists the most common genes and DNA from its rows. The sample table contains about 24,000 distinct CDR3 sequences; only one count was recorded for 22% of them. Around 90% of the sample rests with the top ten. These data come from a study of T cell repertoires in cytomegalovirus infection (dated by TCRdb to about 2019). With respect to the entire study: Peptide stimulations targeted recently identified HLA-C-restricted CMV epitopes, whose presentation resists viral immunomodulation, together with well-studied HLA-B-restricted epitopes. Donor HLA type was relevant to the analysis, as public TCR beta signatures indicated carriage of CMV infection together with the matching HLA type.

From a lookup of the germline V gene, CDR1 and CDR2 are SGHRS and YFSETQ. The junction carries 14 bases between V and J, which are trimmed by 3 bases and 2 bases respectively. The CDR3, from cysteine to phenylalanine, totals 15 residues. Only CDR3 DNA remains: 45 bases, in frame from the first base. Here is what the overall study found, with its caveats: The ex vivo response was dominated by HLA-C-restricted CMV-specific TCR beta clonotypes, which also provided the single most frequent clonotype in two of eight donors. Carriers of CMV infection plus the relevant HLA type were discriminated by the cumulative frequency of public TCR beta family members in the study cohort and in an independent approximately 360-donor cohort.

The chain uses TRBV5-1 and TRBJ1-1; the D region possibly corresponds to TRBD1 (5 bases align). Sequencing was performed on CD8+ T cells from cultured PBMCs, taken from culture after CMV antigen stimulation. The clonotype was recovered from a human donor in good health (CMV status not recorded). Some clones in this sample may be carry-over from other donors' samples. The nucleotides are TGCGCCAGCAGCTCTCAGGAGGGGTTTAACACTGAAGCTTTCTTT. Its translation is CASSSQEGFNTEAFF.